This T cell receptor (beta chain) was captured in a study of cytomegalovirus exposure and HLA in healthy donors. Notes on the study in general: Across HLA loci, a later analysis found differing TCR association rates, with DRB1 most and HLA-C fewest. Because they were indistinguishable, some V segments, including TRBV6-2 and TRBV6-3, were excluded. TCR beta V- and J-gene trimming was later associated with a missense DCLRE1C variant. For most TCR beta V segments, an earlier analysis put the productive rate at about 87% or about 30% of the time.

CDR3 length: 14 amino acids. Per germline, CDR1 PRHDT and CDR2 FYEKMQ (reference sequence). As concerns this clone: As yet, its antigen is unknown. One end of the junction does not line up with germline, which may come from a read error.

Primers: 60 Vbeta forward and 13 Jbeta reverse. Sequenced by immunoSEQ multiplex PCR; TCRdb stores in-frame clones only, minus some. This table has 81,000 or so clones, less than 75% appearing once. The source of this sequence is a woman aged 25 to 39 in good health and CMV-seropositive. Material for sequencing was PBMCs. The rearrangement joins TRBV13 to TRBJ1-2; TRBD1 is a possible D gene (5 bases). CDR3 amino acids: CASSGGGDAYGYPF. In nucleotides, the CDR3 is TGTGCCAGCAGCGGGGGAGGGGATGCCTATGGCTACCCCTTC. Variable domain in full (rest from reference TRBV13 and TRBJ1-2): AAGVIQSPRHLIKEKRETATLKCYPIPRHDTVYWYQQGPGQDPQFLISFYEKMQSDKGSIPDRFSAQQFSDYHSELNMSSLELGDSALYFCASSGGGDAYGYPFGSGTRLTVV.